The 30 T cell receptor beta chains below were found in one sample sequenced in a study of T cells after yellow fever vaccination. From the 5' RACE reads, TCRdb called clonotypes with MiXCR, one entry per CDR3 protein. The table includes more than 25,000 distinct CDR3 sequences, roughly 4.5% detected once. The sample consisted of PBMCs, either bulk or a sorted T-cell subset (CD4+, CD8+, memory, or dextramer-sorted; not recorded which), taken on the day of the yellow fever booster vaccination. The receptors come from a man aged 18 to 29 who received the YFV17D yellow fever vaccine.

This clonotype was observed many times. This chain uses TRBV5-1 with TRBJ2-3; TRBD2 might be the D (7 bases). Deletions cut 3 bases from V and 4 bases from J, with 9 bases between. CDR1 is SGHRS, CDR2 YFSETQ, per germline. The CDR3 totals 13 residues. The CDR3 region is CASSWEGADTQYF. In DNA form, the CDR3 reads TGCGCCAGCAGCTGGGAGGGGGCAGATACGCAGTATTTT. Combining the CDR3 with reference TRBV5-1 and TRBJ2-3 gives the whole variable domain KAGVTQTPRYLIKTRGQQVTLSCSPISGHRSVSWYQQTPGQGLQFLFEYFSETQRNKGNFPGRFSGRQFSNSRSEMNVSTLELGDSALYLCASSWEGADTQYFGPGTRLTVL.

The chain links TRBV20-1 to TRBJ2-1; TRBD1 aligns across 11 bases. CDR1 is DFQATT, CDR2 SNEGSKA, per germline (reference sequence). CDR3 length equals 14 residues. Trimming cost V 6 bases and J 3 bases; bases outside gene matches: 4. The CDR3 DNA sequence: TGCAGTGCCTCCGGGACAGGGGGCTACAATGAGCAGTTCTTC. This translates into CSASGTGGYNEQFF.

This clonotype was observed at least ten times. The chain uses TRBV29-1 and TRBJ1-1; D is possibly TRBD1 (5 bases). The V gene lost 4 bases and the J gene lost 0 bases, with 15 bases spanning the gap. Germline V CDR1 and CDR2: SQVTM, ANQGSEA. The length of the CDR3 is 15 residues. The CDR3 loop reads CSVAPGWGMNTEAFF. The CDR3 DNA is TGCAGCGTTGCACCGGGTTGGGGGATGAACACTGAAGCTTTCTTT.

This clonotype was picked up many times. V is TRBV12-3 or TRBV12-4 and J is TRBJ2-1, with 8 bases matching TRBD2. The CDR3 contains 14 residues. The V gene end was trimmed by 3 bases and the J gene end by 2 bases; junction bases not matched to a gene: 0. The CDR3 DNA is TGTGCCAGCAGTTTGGGACTAGCCTACAATGAGCAGTTCTTC. Translating gives CASSLGLAYNEQFF.

This clonotype was counted many times. The chain links TRBV7-2 to TRBJ1-1, with D unclear. V lost 3 bases and J lost 11, with 19 bases in between. CDR3 length: 14 residues. CDR1 and CDR2 from the germline V gene are SGHTA and FQGNSA. CDR3 region: CASSFTMGSAAAFF. The CDR3 DNA follows: TGTGCCAGCAGCTTCACGATGGGCTCGGCTGCTGCTTTCTTT.

This clonotype has only a few counts. This chain links TRBV12-5 with TRBJ2-2; D not resolved. Germline V gene lookup returns CDR1 LGHNT and CDR2 FRNRAP. The CDR3 contains 14 residues. Trimming shortened V by 2 bases and J by 1 base, and 5 bases separated the two germline ends. The CDR3 protein is CASGLSGNTGELFF. The CDR3 DNA follows: TGTGCTAGTGGTTTGAGTGGGAACACCGGGGAGCTGTTTTTT.

At least ten counts were recorded for this clonotype. The CDR3 loop reads CASMSVVVRVHEQFF. CDR3 sequence (DNA): TGTGCCAGCATGTCGGTCGTGGTCAGGGTACATGAGCAGTTCTTC. The chain carries TRBV11-2 and TRBJ2-1, with D maybe TRBD1 (5 bases). Germline V gene lookup returns CDR1 SGHAT and CDR2 FQNNGV. The V gene lost 7 bases and the J gene lost 8 bases, with 21 bases spanning the gap. The CDR3 is 15 amino acids.

This clonotype has ten or more counts. This chain connects TRBV3-1 to TRBJ1-4; the D is unclear. Trimming removed 3 bases from V and 4 bases from J, with 6 bases in between. Germline CDR1 is LGHDT and CDR2 is YNNKEL (reference sequence). The CDR3 totals 13 residues. The CDR3 sequence is CASSHRDNEKLFF. CDR3 nucleotide sequence: TGTGCCAGCAGCCACCGGGATAATGAAAAACTGTTTTTT.

This clonotype was counted ten times or more. V usage is TRBV20-1 and J usage is TRBJ1-2; D might be TRBD1 (6 bases). The CDR3 totals 13 residues. From germline, CDR1 is DFQATT and CDR2 SNEGSKA (reference sequence). V was shortened by 1 base and J by 7 bases, with 13 bases between the two germline ends. The CDR3 DNA sequence: TGCAGTGCTAGAGCCCCGGAGGGGGGTGGCTACACCTTC. The encoded protein is CSARAPEGGGYTF.

This clonotype was seen repeatedly, ten times or more. The V and J genes are TRBV12-3 or TRBV12-4 and TRBJ2-7; D unresolved. The ends were cut back, 8 bases at V and 3 bases at J, with 17 bases in the middle. The CDR3 extends over 14 amino acids. CDR3 DNA: TGTGCCAGCTCGTCAGGCCCGGGTATCTACGAGCAGTACTTC. Translated, it gives CASSSGPGIYEQYF.

This clonotype is medium-sized. J is TRBJ1-6 and V is TRBV5-1; unclear D gene. V was shortened by 0 bases and J by 7 bases, with 11 bases between the two germline ends. The CDR3 consists of 15 residues. CDR1 is SGHRS and CDR2 is YFSETQ in the germline V gene. CDR3 nucleotide sequence: TGCGCCAGCAGCTTGGGGGCGTCTTACAATTCACCCCTCCACTTT. It yields the protein CASSLGASYNSPLHF.

The table lists this clonotype with many counts. The chain recombines TRBV7-2 with TRBJ2-3; 12 nucleotides line up with TRBD2. Per germline, CDR1 SGHTA and CDR2 FQGNSA. CDR3 length equals 15 residues. The V segment lost 5 bases and the J segment 6 bases; nucleotides outside the gene matches: 6. CDR3 DNA sequence: TGTGCCAGCAGCAGACTAGCGGGGGCCGGGGATACGCAGTATTTT. It is translated as CASSRLAGAGDTQYF. Full variable domain (rest looked up from reference TRBV7-2 and TRBJ2-3): GAGVSQSPSNKVTEKGKDVELRCDPISGHTALYWYRQSLGQGLEFLIYFQGNSAPDKSGLPSDRFSAERTGGSVSTLTIQRTQQEDSAVYLCASSRLAGAGDTQYFGPGTRLTVL.

This clonotype was observed at least ten times. The chain is built from TRBV27 and TRBJ1-1; the D gene is possibly TRBD1 (5 bases). Germline loops: CDR1 MNHEY, CDR2 SMNVEV (reference sequence). Deletions cut 8 bases from V and 11 bases from J, with 21 bases between. This CDR3 is 13 amino acids long. The CDR3 DNA reads TGTGCCAGCGGGGCCCTAGGACCGTCTGGGGCTTTCTTT. It is translated as CASGALGPSGAFF.

This clonotype came up many times. The chain couples TRBV12-3 or TRBV12-4 to TRBJ1-2, with a weak D call TRBD1 (5 bases). This CDR3 has 12 amino acids. V was clipped by 6 bases and J by 2 bases, with 7 bases between them. DNA for the CDR3: TGTGCCAGCAGACGGGACAACTATGGCTACACCTTC. This translates into CASRRDNYGYTF.

Many counts were recorded for this clonotype. The chain recombines TRBV15 with TRBJ2-1, with 9 bases matching TRBD1. V was clipped by 1 base and J by 3 bases; unmatched bases: 4. Germline assignment: CDR1 LNHNV and CDR2 YYDKDF (reference sequence). This CDR3 has 16 residues. As DNA, the CDR3 is TGTGCCACCAGCAGAGGCGGACAGGGGAGCTACAATGAGCAGTTCTTC. This encodes CATSRGGQGSYNEQFF.

This clonotype appeared many times. The chain is built from TRBV24-1 and TRBJ2-5; tentatively, D is TRBD1 or TRBD2 (7 bases each). The CDR3 totals 15 residues. Trimming took 4 bases from V and 4 from J, leaving 15 bases between them. Germline V gene sequence: CDR1 KGHDR, CDR2 SFDVKD. CDR3 in amino acids: CATSEPDREGETQYF. CDR3 nucleotides: TGTGCCACCAGTGAACCTGACAGGGAGGGAGAGACCCAGTACTTC.

The chain has TRBV5-5 and TRBJ1-1, with D unresolved. Trimming took off 0 bases at V and 11 bases at J, with 14 bases between the two ends. This CDR3 is 13 amino acids long. CDR1 SGHKS and CDR2 YYEKEE come from the germline V gene (reference sequence). The CDR3 sequence: CASSLGRTFDAFF. The CDR3 bases are TGTGCCAGCAGCTTGGGGAGGACGTTTGACGCTTTCTTT. The full variable domain, completed using reference TRBV5-5 and TRBJ1-1, is DAGVTQSPTHLIKTRGQQVTLRCSPISGHKSVSWYQQVLGQGPQFIFQYYEKEERGRGNFPDRFSARQFPNYSSELNVNALLLGDSALYLCASSLGRTFDAFFGQGTRLTVV.

This clonotype was observed at least ten times. This chain links TRBV10-3 with TRBJ1-1; D not certain. Germline V CDR1 and CDR2: ENHRY, SYGVKD. Deletions cut 7 bases from V and 3 bases from J, with 12 bases between. CDR3 length: 13 amino acids. The CDR3: CAINPDGYTEAFF. CDR3 DNA sequence: TGTGCCATCAACCCCGACGGATACACTGAAGCTTTCTTT.

This clonotype showed up just a few times. The chain is built from TRBV6-5 and TRBJ2-3, with a tentative D call TRBD1 (6 bases). V dropped 5 bases and J dropped 1 base, with 22 bases sitting between them. This CDR3 is built from 18 residues. The germline gives CDR1 MNHEY, CDR2 SVGAGI. The CDR3 reads CASSGFPGHTHRTDTQYF. The CDR3 coding sequence is TGTGCCAGCAGTGGATTTCCGGGACACACGCATCGCACAGATACGCAGTATTTT.

This chain links TRBV9 with TRBJ2-1; 9 nucleotides agree with TRBD2. Germline V lookup: CDR1 SGDLS, CDR2 YYNGEE. The CDR3 loop spans 15 amino acids. Germline trimming cut 4 bases from V and 6 bases from J; bases unmatched to any gene: 8. The CDR3 DNA reads as TGTGCCAGCAGCCTTAGCGGGGGTCCCTGCAATGAGCAGTTCTTC. Its protein is CASSLSGGPCNEQFF.

There are many counts of this clonotype. The chain uses TRBV5-1 and TRBJ1-2; tentative D call: TRBD1 (5 bases). The V gene's germline CDR1 is SGHRS and CDR2 YFSETQ. V lost 2 bases and J 7 bases, leaving 9 bases between the germline ends. There are 12 residues in the CDR3. CDR3 amino acids: CASSFSGLGYTF. CDR3 DNA: TGCGCCAGCAGCTTTTCGGGGCTTGGCTACACCTTC.

This clonotype was seen at least ten times. This chain joins TRBV6-2 or TRBV6-3 and TRBJ1-2, with D maybe TRBD1 (6 bases). V dropped 7 bases and J dropped 5 bases, with 26 bases sitting between them. The CDR3 totals 17 residues. The germline CDR1 and CDR2 sequences are MNHEY and SVGEGT. For the CDR3, the DNA is TGTGCCAGCAACGACCAGCGGGACACCCTTAAGGGGTATGGCTACACCTTC. Translation gives CASNDQRDTLKGYGYTF.

This clonotype has ten or more counts. This chain joins TRBV29-1 and TRBJ2-5, with D possibly being TRBD2 (5 bases). The CDR3 extends over 10 amino acids. Trimming left V 7 bases short and J 4 bases short, with 7 bases between. The V gene's germline CDR1 is SQVTM and CDR2 ANQGSEA. CDR3 sequence: CSGRRETQYF. CDR3 nucleotides: TGCAGCGGGAGGAGAGAGACCCAGTACTTC. The full variable domain, its missing parts supplied by reference TRBV29-1 and TRBJ2-5, is SAVISQKPSRDICQRGTSLTIQCQVDSQVTMMFWYRQQPGQSLTLIATANQGSEATYESGFVIDKFPISRPNLTFSTLTVSNMSPEDSSIYLCSGRRETQYFGPGTRLLVL.

This clonotype has ten or more counts. The V gene is TRBV12-3 or TRBV12-4, the J gene TRBJ2-5, with 8 nucleotides matching TRBD2. CDR3 length: 15 amino acids. The V gene end was trimmed by 3 bases and the J gene end by 5 bases; junction bases not matched to a gene: 8. CDR3 sequence: CASSFRGGWRETQYF. The CDR3 DNA follows: TGTGCCAGCAGTTTCCGCGGGGGGTGGCGGGAGACCCAGTACTTC.

Many counts were recorded for this clonotype. The gene calls are TRBV2 and TRBJ1-1; D is uncertain. Germline values: CDR1 SNHLY, CDR2 FYNNEI. This CDR3 contains 11 residues. V lost 6 bases and J 10 bases, leaving 12 bases between the germline ends. The CDR3 DNA reads as TGTGCCAGCAGGGAAAGTAGACGAGCTTTCTTT. Its protein product is CASRESRRAFF.

This clonotype was seen ten or more times. CDR3 DNA: TGTGCCACCAGTGATGAATACTATGGCTACACCTTC. Translation gives CATSDEYYGYTF. The chain uses TRBV24-1 and TRBJ1-2; D gene unclear. V was trimmed by 3 bases and J by 3 bases, leaving 4 bases between them. CDR3 length: 12 residues. Per germline, CDR1 KGHDR and CDR2 SFDVKD.

This clonotype was seen many times. The chain recombines TRBV24-1 with TRBJ2-1; D possibly corresponds to TRBD2 (5 bases). The germline V and J ends were trimmed by 0 bases and 7 bases, with 9 bases remaining between them. This CDR3 has 14 residues. Germline CDR1 is KGHDR and CDR2 is SFDVKD. The CDR3: CATSDLVPGNEQFF. CDR3 in DNA: TGTGCCACCAGTGATTTGGTCCCGGGGAATGAGCAGTTCTTC.

This clonotype was detected ten times or more. The V gene is TRBV23-1, the J gene TRBJ2-2; the match to TRBD1 covers 9 bases. TRBV23-1 is an open reading frame whose function is uncertain. The CDR3 contains 16 residues. The trim removed 0 bases at V and 4 bases at J, leaving 3 bases unmatched. CDR3 nucleotides: TGCGCCAGCAGTCAATCGGGGACAGGGACCACCGGGGAGCTGTTTTTT. Residues: CASSQSGTGTTGELFF.

This clonotype has only a few counts. This chain links TRBV25-1 with TRBJ1-1; 8 bases are a match to TRBD1. The V segment lost 4 bases and the J segment 11 bases; nucleotides outside the gene matches: 6. CDR1 MGHDK and CDR2 SYGVNS come from the germline V gene. The CDR3 has 12 amino acids. CDR3 bases: TGTGCCAGCAGTGTCGGGACAGGAAGGGCTTTCTTT. This encodes CASSVGTGRAFF.

The chain uses TRBV5-4 and TRBJ1-2, with D unresolved. This CDR3 is built from 15 residues. Germline-derived CDR1 and CDR2 are SGHNT and YYREEE (reference sequence). The V end lost 1 base, the J end lost 3 bases, and 13 bases lay between the germline ends. In DNA, the CDR3 is TGTGCCAGCAGCTTGAAGGCCGGAAGGGACTATGGCTACACCTTC. The encoded protein is CASSLKAGRDYGYTF.